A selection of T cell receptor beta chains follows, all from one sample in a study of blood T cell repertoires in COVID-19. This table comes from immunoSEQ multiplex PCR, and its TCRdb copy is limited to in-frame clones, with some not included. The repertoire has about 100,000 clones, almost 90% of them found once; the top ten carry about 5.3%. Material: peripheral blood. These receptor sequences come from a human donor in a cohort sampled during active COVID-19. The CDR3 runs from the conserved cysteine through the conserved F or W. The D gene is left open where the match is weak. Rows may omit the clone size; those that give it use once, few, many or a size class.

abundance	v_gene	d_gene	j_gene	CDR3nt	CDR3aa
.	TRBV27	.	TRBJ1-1	TGTGCCAGCAAGTTACGAAGTCTGTCAGGGGCAGAAGGGGATAGATCGGAAGCTTTCTTT	CASKLRSLSGAEGDRSEAFF
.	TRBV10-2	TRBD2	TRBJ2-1	TGCGCCACCGGGACTAGCGGGGGAAATGAGCAGTTCTTC	CATGTSGGNEQFF
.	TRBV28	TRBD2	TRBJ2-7	TGTGCCAGCCGGACAGCGGGGGCCTACGAGCAGTACTTC	CASRTAGAYEQYF
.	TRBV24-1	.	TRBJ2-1	TGTGCCACCAGTGCTCTCAATGAGCAGTTCTTC	CATSALNEQFF
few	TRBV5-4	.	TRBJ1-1	TGTGCCAGCAGCCGCGGTAGGGGGAACACTGAAGCTTTCTTT	CASSRGRGNTEAFF
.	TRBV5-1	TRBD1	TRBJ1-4	TGCGCCAGCAGCTTGGTATTCTCGGGACAGGGGGAAAAACTGTTTTTT	CASSLVFSGQGEKLFF
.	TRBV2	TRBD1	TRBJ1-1	TGTGCCAGCATAGTAGACCGGGACAGGTACACTGAAGCTTTCTTT	CASIVDRDRYTEAFF
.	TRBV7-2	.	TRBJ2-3	TGTGCCAGCAGCTCACCGACTAGAAGCACAGATACGCAGTATTTT	CASSSPTRSTDTQYF
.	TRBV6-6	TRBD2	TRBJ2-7	TGTGCCAGCAGTACCGGGACTATTGCCTACGAGCAGTACTTC	CASSTGTIAYEQYF
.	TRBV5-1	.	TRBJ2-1	TGCGCCAGCAGCCGGCGACAAACGGGAATTGGGCAGTTCTTC	CASSRRQTGIGQFF
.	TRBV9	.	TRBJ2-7	TGTGCCAGCAGCCCTGACAGGAGCTCCTACGAGCAGTACTTC	CASSPDRSSYEQYF
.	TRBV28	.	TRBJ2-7	TGTGCCAGCAGTTTACCCTTTAGCTCCTACGAGCAGTACTTC	CASSLPFSSYEQYF
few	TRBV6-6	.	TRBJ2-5	TGTGCCAGCAGTTACACTTCTCGGGAGACCCAGTACTTC	CASSYTSRETQYF
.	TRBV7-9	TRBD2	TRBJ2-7	TGTGCCAGCAGCTTTACTCGACTAGCGGGCGAGCAGTACTTC	CASSFTRLAGEQYF
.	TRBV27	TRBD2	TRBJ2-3	TGTGCCAGCAGTTTTGGGGACTACGAGAGCACAGATACGCAGTATTTT	CASSFGDYESTDTQYF
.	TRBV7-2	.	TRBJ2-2	TGTGCCAGCAGCTTATACAGGCCCGACACCGGGGAGCTGTTTTTT	CASSLYRPDTGELFF
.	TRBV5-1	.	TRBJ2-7	TGCGCCAGCAGCCTCCGGGAGTTGAGCTCCTACGAGCAGTACTTC	CASSLRELSSYEQYF
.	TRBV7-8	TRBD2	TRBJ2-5	TGTGCCAGCAGCCCTCGGACGGGAGGAGAGACCCAGTACTTC	CASSPRTGGETQYF